This T cell receptor beta chain was recorded in a study of cytomegalovirus exposure and HLA in healthy donors. The donors were healthy bone marrow donors. Donors had nominal health at sampling but likely had unrecorded immune exposures. The study ran its PCR with 60 Vbeta and 13 Jbeta primers. Profiled with immunoSEQ multiplex PCR; TCRdb holds only in-frame clones, not every one. The table records approximately 150,000 clones, 65% to 80% of them present only once. CDR3 size: 13 residues. Germline V gives CDR1 SQVTM, CDR2 ANQGSEA. This TCR was sampled from a woman between 40 and 55 years old in good health and CMV-seropositive. The material sequenced was PBMCs. This chain connects TRBV29-1 to TRBJ2-7; D possibly corresponds to TRBD2 (6 bases). CDR3 amino acids: CSFQGGNSYEQYF. CDR3 in DNA: TGCAGTTTCCAGGGAGGAAACTCCTACGAGCAGTACTTC.